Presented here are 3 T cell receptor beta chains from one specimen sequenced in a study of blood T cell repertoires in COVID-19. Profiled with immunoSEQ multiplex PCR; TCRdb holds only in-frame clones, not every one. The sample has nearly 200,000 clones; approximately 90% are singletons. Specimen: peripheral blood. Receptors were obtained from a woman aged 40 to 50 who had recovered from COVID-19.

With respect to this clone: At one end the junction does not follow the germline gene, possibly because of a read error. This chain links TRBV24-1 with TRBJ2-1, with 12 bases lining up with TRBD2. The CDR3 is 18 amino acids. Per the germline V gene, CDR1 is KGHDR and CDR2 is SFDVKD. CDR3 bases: TGTGCCACCAGTGTAAACCCGGGACTAGCGGGCTCCAACAATGAGCAGTTCTTC. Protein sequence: CATSVNPGLAGSNNEQFF.

CDR3 sequence reads: CSATTGHEQYF. CDR3 DNA: TGCAGTGCTACGACAGGGCATGAGCAGTACTTC. The chain recombines TRBV20-1 with TRBJ2-7, with 7 bases identical to TRBD1. This CDR3 spans 11 amino acids. The V and J ends lost 4 bases and 7 bases, in that order; junction bases with no gene match: 4. Looked up from germline, CDR1 is DFQATT and CDR2 is SNEGSKA (reference sequence).

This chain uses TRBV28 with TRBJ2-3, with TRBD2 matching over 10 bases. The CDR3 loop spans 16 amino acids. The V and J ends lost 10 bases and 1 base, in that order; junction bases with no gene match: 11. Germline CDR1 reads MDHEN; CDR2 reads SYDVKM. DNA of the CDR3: TGTGCCACCTCCCCCGCCGGGACTAGCGGCACAGATACGCAGTATTTT. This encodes CATSPAGTSGTDTQYF.